This T cell receptor beta chain was sequenced in a study of breast tumors, draining lymph nodes, adjacent tissues. TCRdb called the multiplex PCR reads again in MiXCR, with one record for every CDR3 protein. This sample has 150,000 to 250,000 distinct CDR3 sequences, with about 32% found just once. Axillary draining lymph nodes of breast cancer patients supplied the node samples. CDR3 length: 13 amino acids. Germline values: CDR1 DFQATT, CDR2 SNEGSKA (reference sequence). V was pared by 5 bases and J by 4 bases, with 4 bases of the junction left unmatched. Many counts were recorded for this clonotype.

The V and J genes are TRBV20-1 and TRBJ1-2; TRBD1 aligns across 10 bases. Sequences were obtained from axillary lymph node tissue. This receptor was obtained from a female donor with breast cancer. Some clones in this sample may be carry-over from other donors' samples. CDR3 protein: CSAEDRGVYGYTF. CDR3 bases: TGCAGTGCTGAGGACAGGGGGGTCTATGGCTACACCTTC.